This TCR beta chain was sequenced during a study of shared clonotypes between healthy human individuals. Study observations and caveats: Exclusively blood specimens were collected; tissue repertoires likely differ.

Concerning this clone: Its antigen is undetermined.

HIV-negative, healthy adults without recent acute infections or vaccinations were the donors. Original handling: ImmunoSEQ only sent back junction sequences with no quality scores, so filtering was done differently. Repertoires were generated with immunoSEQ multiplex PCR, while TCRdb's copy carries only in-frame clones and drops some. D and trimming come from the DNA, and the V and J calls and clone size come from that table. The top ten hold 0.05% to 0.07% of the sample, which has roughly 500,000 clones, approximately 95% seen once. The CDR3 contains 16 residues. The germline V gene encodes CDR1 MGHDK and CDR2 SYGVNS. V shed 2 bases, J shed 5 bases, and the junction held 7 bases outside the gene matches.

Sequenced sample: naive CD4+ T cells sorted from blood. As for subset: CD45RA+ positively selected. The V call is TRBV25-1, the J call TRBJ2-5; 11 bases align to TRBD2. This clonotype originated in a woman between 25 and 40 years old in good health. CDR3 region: CASSEGTASGRETQYF. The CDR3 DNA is TGTGCCAGCAGTGAAGGCACCGCTAGCGGGAGGGAGACCCAGTACTTC.